This T cell receptor beta chain was profiled in a study of blood T cell repertoires in COVID-19. Study information: The origin of the acute and convalescent COVID-19 samples was the United States, Italy and Spain. The cDNA or gDNA used as material had been derived from T cells, B-cell-depleted T cells, or PBMCs.

Enrollment of patients from Seattle took place during active infection, with longitudinal follow-up. Trimming left V 2 bases short and J 5 bases short, with 10 bases between. This CDR3 contains 13 residues. Authors' analysis steps: Amplification of reference gene primers provided the estimated nucleated cell counts. Profiling relied on immunoSEQ multiplex PCR, and the TCRdb table lists in-frame clones only, not all of them. The V and J calls and the clone size are those of that table, but D and trimming were determined from the DNA. This sample has some 230,000 clones; more than 75% occur once, and the top ten carry around 8%.

V is TRBV12-3 or TRBV12-4 and J is TRBJ2-7; D ambiguous. This clonotype originated in a woman of 80 years or more with COVID-19, enrolled during active disease. The sample comprised peripheral blood. The CDR3 nucleotides are TGTGCCAGCAGTTTATTCCCCCTCCACGAGCAGTACTTC. This encodes CASSLFPLHEQYF.